This T cell receptor beta chain derives from a study of shared clonotypes between healthy human individuals. The study's findings and limits: Among donors, the sharing of clonotypes was expected to be influenced by sequencing depth.

The assay was immunoSEQ multiplex PCR, and TCRdb's table has in-frame clones only and misses some. The sample shows 2,500,000 or so clones, approximately 93% of them seen only once. CD4+ cells were split into CD45RA+ naive and CD45RA-negative memory subsets. V lost 6 bases, J lost 6 bases, and 12 bases lay in between. Germline CDR1 SQVTM, CDR2 ANQGSEA. The CDR3 loop spans 11 amino acids. In regard to this clone: Its target is not known.

The clonotype originates from a man between 18 and 29 years old in good health. Some clones in this sample may be carry-over from other donors' samples. The sample taken for sequencing was naive CD4+ T cells from PBMCs. Described subset: CD45RA+ positively selected. The J gene is TRBJ2-7, the V gene TRBV29-1, with D uncertain. The CDR3 nucleotides read TGCAGCGTATCGGTAGCATTCGAGCAGTACTTC. Encoded protein: CSVSVAFEQYF.